The 4 T cell receptor beta chains below all came from one sample that was sequenced in a study of blood T cell repertoires in COVID-19. Here immunoSEQ multiplex PCR was the method, and the copy in TCRdb shows in-frame clones only, minus some. The data contain just over 350,000 clones, roughly 87% of them singletons. The specimen sequenced was PBMCs or T cells enriched from blood (not recorded which). These receptors originate from a young woman who had recovered from COVID-19.

The chain uses TRBV3-1 (or the pseudogene TRBV3-2) and TRBJ1-1; 7 bases fit TRBD1. The CDR3 runs to 15 residues. Trimming cost V 1 base and J 0 bases; bases outside gene matches: 2. Germline V gene sequence: CDR1 LGHDT, CDR2 YNNKEL (reference sequence). The CDR3 bases are TGTGCCAGCAGCCAAGGGGACAGCTTGAACACTGAAGCTTTCTTT. Protein product: CASSQGDSLNTEAFF.

V is TRBV5-4 and J is TRBJ2-1, with 9 bases identical to TRBD2. Trimming at V came to 3 bases and at J to 0 bases, leaving 7 bases not matched to a gene. CDR3 length: 17 residues. The germline V gene has CDR1 SGHNT and CDR2 YYREEE (reference sequence). The CDR3 spells CASSSLTSGRSYNEQFF. DNA for the CDR3: TGTGCCAGCAGCTCCTTGACTAGCGGCCGCTCCTACAATGAGCAGTTCTTC.

The chain employs TRBV7-9 and TRBJ2-5; D is possibly TRBD1 (5 bases). Germline-derived CDR1 and CDR2 are SEHNR and FQNEAQ (reference sequence). Between the trimmed V and J ends, which lost 1 base and 5 bases, there was a span of 11 bases. The CDR3 totals 14 residues. The CDR3: CASSLGRQGETQYF. CDR3 bases: TGTGCCAGCAGCTTAGGTCGGCAGGGCGAGACCCAGTACTTC.

J is TRBJ1-2 and V is TRBV5-1; maybe TRBD1 (6 bases). The V and J ends lost 5 bases and 8 bases respectively, with 22 bases between them. This CDR3 has 15 residues. The germline CDR1 and CDR2 sequences are SGHRS and YFSETQ. In nucleotides, the CDR3 is TGCGCCAGCAGTCCGGACAGCGGGAGCCCCTGGGGCTACACCTTC. It codes for CASSPDSGSPWGYTF.